A selection of T cell receptor beta chains follows, all from one sample in a study of blood T cell repertoires in COVID-19. Only in-frame clones appear in the TCRdb table, and some are missing; sequencing was by immunoSEQ multiplex PCR. The sample shows more than 300,000 clones, around nine tenths of them seen only once. Sequenced sample: PBMCs or T cells enriched from blood (not recorded which). These receptors all stem from a woman aged 18-29 years who had recovered from COVID-19. CDR3s include the opening cysteine and the closing phenylalanine or tryptophan.

TRBJ1-2 16 TRBV3-1/TRBV3-2 CASSRSFHSNRYGYTF
TRBJ2-7 14 TRBV14 CASSQTDRTYEQYF
TRBJ1-1 13 TRBV7-9 CAVFVGWSTEAFF
TRBJ1-6 17 TRBV18 CASSPVAGSTSRSPLHF
TRBJ2-7 16 TRBV11-2 CASRFTSGGTFYEQYF
TRBJ2-5 16 TRBV7-9 CASSLEEGRARETQYF
TRBJ2-7 12 TRBV30 CGASGVSYEQYF
TRBJ2-3 19 TRBV19 CASSILRQGRLLWTDTQYF
TRBJ1-2 15 TRBV2 CASSDVVGLEYGYTF
TRBJ1-4 16 TRBV5-1 CASTLQGAAANEKLFF
TRBJ2-5 12 TRBV5-6 CASSLSKETQYF
TRBJ2-3 14 TRBV19 CASSLGLEGDTQYF
TRBJ1-3 12 TRBV12-3/TRBV12-4 CASTSTWGYWDF
TRBJ2-7 13 TRBV28 CASREHRGNEQYF
TRBJ2-1 16 TRBV19 CASSRALRGFRNEQFF
TRBJ2-6 20 TRBV6-6 CASSPRTSGGFLSGANVLTF
TRBJ2-4 17 TRBV28 CASNLAGGPVSKNIQYF
TRBJ1-2 13 TRBV27 CASAYGGNYGYTF
TRBJ2-3 15 TRBV7-2 CATRASGAGTDTQYF
TRBJ1-2 16 TRBV4-2 CASSQDDWGQAYGYTF
TRBJ1-6 13 TRBV6-2/TRBV6-3 CASSSGGRSPLHF
TRBJ1-4 16 TRBV11-1 CASSPRRNSGNEKLFF
TRBJ2-5 14 TRBV9 CASSPTGMQETQYF
TRBJ1-6 15 TRBV6-5 CASSRGTAANSPLHF
TRBJ1-5 20 TRBV7-8 CASSPRTGTGGAGGNQPQHF
TRBJ1-4 15 TRBV18 CASSPPGWSNEKLFF
TRBJ1-5 14 TRBV4-1 CASSPGQGNQPQHF
TRBJ1-1 15 TRBV7-2 CASSLASGGWTEAFF
TRBJ1-1 18 TRBV12-1 CASSHLRDRIFQLDEAFF
TRBJ2-7 14 TRBV29-1 CSVEAGTGALEQYF
TRBJ1-1 14 TRBV9 CASSVTPGQGAAFF
TRBJ2-5 13 TRBV6-1 CASSENPRETQYF
TRBJ2-4 14 TRBV3-1/TRBV3-2 CASSRRDSKNIQYF
TRBJ2-5 13 TRBV4-3 CASSQELTETQYF
TRBJ2-3 10 TRBV25-1 CASRAGTQYF
TRBJ2-7 13 TRBV5-1 CASSSDYSYEQYF
TRBJ1-2 13 TRBV28 CASAGIAAYGYTF
TRBJ2-5 14 TRBV28 CASSRPGGGETQYF
TRBJ1-1 13 TRBV2 CASTTGTGVEAFF